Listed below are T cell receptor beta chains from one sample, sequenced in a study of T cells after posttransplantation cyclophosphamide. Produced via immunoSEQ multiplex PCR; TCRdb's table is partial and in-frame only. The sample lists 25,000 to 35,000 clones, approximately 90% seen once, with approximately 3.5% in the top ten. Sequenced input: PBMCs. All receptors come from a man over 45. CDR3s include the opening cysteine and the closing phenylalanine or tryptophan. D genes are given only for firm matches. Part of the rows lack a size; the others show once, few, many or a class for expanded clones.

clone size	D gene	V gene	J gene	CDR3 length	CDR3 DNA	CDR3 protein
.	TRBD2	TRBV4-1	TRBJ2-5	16	TGCGCCAGCAGCCGACTAGCGGGACGGAATCAAGAGACCCAGTACTTC	CASSRLAGRNQETQYF
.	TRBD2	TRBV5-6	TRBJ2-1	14	TGTGCCAGCAGCAGTAGCGGGGGGGCAGGTGAGCAGTTCTTC	CASSSSGGAGEQFF
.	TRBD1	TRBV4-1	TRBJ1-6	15	TGCGCCAGCAGCCAACCGGACAGGGGAAATTCACCCCTCCACTTT	CASSQPDRGNSPLHF
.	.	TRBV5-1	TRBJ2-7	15	TGCGCCAGCAGCCCAGGAGGACCGCTGTCCTACGAGCAGTACTTC	CASSPGGPLSYEQYF
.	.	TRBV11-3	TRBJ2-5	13	TGTGCCAGCAGCCGGGGACTCCAGGCTACCCAGTACTTC	CASSRGLQATQYF
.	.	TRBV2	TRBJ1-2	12	TGTGCCAGCAGTGAATCTCACTATGGCTACACCTTC	CASSESHYGYTF
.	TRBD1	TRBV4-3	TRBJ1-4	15	TGCGCCAGCAGCCAAGACTGGAGGGGGCGTGAAAAACTGTTTTTT	CASSQDWRGREKLFF
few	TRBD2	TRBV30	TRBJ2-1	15	TGTGCCTGGAGTTTTCGGGAGGGTTTTTACAATGAGCAGTTCTTC	CAWSFREGFYNEQFF
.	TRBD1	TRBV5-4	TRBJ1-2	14	TGTGCCAGCAGCCCCCGACAGGGGGCGTTTGGCTACACCTTC	CASSPRQGAFGYTF
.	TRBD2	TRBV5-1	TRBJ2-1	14	TGCGCCAGCAGCGGGACTAGCGGGAGCCGGGAGCAGTTCTTC	CASSGTSGSREQFF
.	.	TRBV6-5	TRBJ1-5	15	TGTGCCAGCTCGACACGGGAGAAGCAGGGTCAGCCCCAGCATTTT	CASSTREKQGQPQHF
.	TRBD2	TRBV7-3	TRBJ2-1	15	TGTGCCAGCAGCTTATATGCTAGCGGGAACTATGAGCAGTTCTTC	CASSLYASGNYEQFF
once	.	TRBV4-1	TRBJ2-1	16	TGCGCCAGCAGCCAAGAGATTCCCCTGGGTCGAGGCGAGCAGTTCTTC	CASSQEIPLGRGEQFF
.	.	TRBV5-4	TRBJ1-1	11	TGTGCCAGCAGCTCCCAGGAAGAAGCTTTCTTT	CASSSQEEAFF
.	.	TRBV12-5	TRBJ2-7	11	TGTGCTAGTGGTTTTTACTACGAGCAGTACTTC	CASGFYYEQYF
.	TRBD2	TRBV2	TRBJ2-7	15	TGTGCCACCATCCCCGTAGCGGGGGTCACCTACGAGCAGTACTTC	CATIPVAGVTYEQYF
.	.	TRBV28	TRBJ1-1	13	TGTGCCAGCAGTTTGTGGGCGAACACTGAAGCTTTCTTT	CASSLWANTEAFF
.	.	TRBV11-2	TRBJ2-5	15	TGTGCCAGCAGCTTAAATCCAGGCGCCCAGGGGACCCAGTACTTC	CASSLNPGAQGTQYF
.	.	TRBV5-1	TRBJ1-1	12	TGCGCCAGCGCGCTATCGGACACTGAAGCTTTCTTT	CASALSDTEAFF
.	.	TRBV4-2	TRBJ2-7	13	TGTGCCAGCAGCCGATTGACAGCGTACGAGCAGTACTTC	CASSRLTAYEQYF
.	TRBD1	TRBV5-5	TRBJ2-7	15	TGTGCCAGCAGCTTGCGCGGGACAGGTTTTAGAGAGCAGTACTTC	CASSLRGTGFREQYF
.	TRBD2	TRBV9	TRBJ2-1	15	TGTGCCAGCAGCCTTCAGCGGGGGGTGTACAATGAGCAGTTCTTC	CASSLQRGVYNEQFF
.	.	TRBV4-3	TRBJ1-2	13	TGCGCCAGCAGCCAAGATCGTCTTACGGGTCGCACCTTC	CASSQDRLTGRTF
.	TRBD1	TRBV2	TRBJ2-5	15	TGTGCCAGCAGCTTCCCGGGACAGGGGTCGGAGACCCAGTACTTC	CASSFPGQGSETQYF